Listed here are 14 T cell receptor beta chains from one sample, sequenced in a study of metastatic and nonmetastatic thyroid tumors. TCRdb re-called clones from the PCR reads using MiXCR. The sample lists some 10,000 clones, under 30% occurring once. All patients were untreated before thyroid surgery. The sequenced sample consisted of tumor tissue. These receptors came from a female donor with papillary thyroid cancer or a benign thyroid nodule (not recorded which). Some clones in this sample may be carry-over from other donors' samples.

This clone has more than one count but fewer than ten. V is TRBV6-1 and J is TRBJ2-7, with 12 bases fitting TRBD2. CDR3 length: 15 residues. Germline trimming cut 5 bases from V and 4 bases from J; bases unmatched to any gene: 6. The germline V gene encodes CDR1 MNHNS and CDR2 SASEGT. As DNA, the CDR3 is TGTGCCAGCAGTCCGACTAGCGGGAGATCGTACGAGCAGTACTTC. Its protein is CASSPTSGRSYEQYF.

The rearrangement uses TRBV6-1 and TRBJ2-7, with 7 positions matching TRBD1. V lost 5 bases to trimming and J lost 2 bases; unmatched junction nucleotides: 9. Germline V CDR1 and CDR2: MNHNS, SASEGT. The CDR3 has 15 residues. In nucleotides, the CDR3 is TGTGCCAGCAGTCCCGGTGGGGACAGTACCTACGAGCAGTACTTC. This codes for CASSPGGDSTYEQYF.

This clone was observed a few times. This chain joins TRBV6-1 and TRBJ1-2, with D perhaps matching TRBD1 (5 bases). Germline lookup yields CDR1 MNHNS and CDR2 SASEGT. V gave up 8 bases and J gave up 4 bases, with 14 bases separating them. This CDR3 comprises 13 residues. CDR3 sequence reads: CASVRGDAYGYTF. The CDR3 DNA reads TGTGCCAGCGTGCGAGGGGATGCCTATGGCTACACCTTC.

Judged by abundance, this clone is medium-sized. The rearrangement joins TRBV2 to TRBJ1-5, with TRBD1 matching 8 bases. The CDR3 consists of 15 residues. The junction had 6 bases not matched to a gene; V was cut back by 7 bases and J by 1 base. In germline, CDR1 is SNHLY, CDR2 FYNNEI. This CDR3 reads CASTRTGNSNQPQHF. For the CDR3, the DNA is TGTGCCAGCACCCGGACAGGGAACAGCAATCAGCCCCAGCATTTT.

This rearrangement joins TRBV2 to TRBJ2-5, with 7 nucleotides matching TRBD1. After removal of 4 bases from V and 4 bases from J, the junction contained 3 bases not matched to a gene. The CDR3 is 13 amino acids. Germline CDR1 reads SNHLY; CDR2 reads FYNNEI. The CDR3 bases are TGTGCCAGCAGTGGCCCAGGGGGAGAGACCCAGTACTTC. Translated: CASSGPGGETQYF.

The chain couples TRBV7-3 to TRBJ2-3, with 11 bases aligning to TRBD2. Germline V gene lookup returns CDR1 SGHTA and CDR2 FQGTGA. Germline trimming cut 5 bases from V and 2 bases from J; bases unmatched to any gene: 6. The CDR3 is 16 amino acids. In nucleotides, the CDR3 is TGTGCCAGCAGCCCGGTAGCGGGAGGGACCACAGATACGCAGTATTTT. Translated: CASSPVAGGTTDTQYF.

This clone was observed a single time. This chain joins TRBV30 and TRBJ2-5; D might be TRBD1 or TRBD2, each matching 6 bases. There are 17 residues in the CDR3. Trimming pared 1 base from V and 0 bases from J, leaving 18 bases between. The V gene's germline CDR1 is GTSNPN and CDR2 SVGIG (reference sequence). The chain's CDR3 is CAWSAGLGGRDQETQYF. The CDR3 region has the DNA TGTGCCTGGAGTGCGGGGCTCGGGGGCCGTGACCAAGAGACCCAGTACTTC.

This clone was recorded a few times. The chain employs TRBV19 and TRBJ1-2, with D perhaps matching TRBD1 (6 bases). Trimming shortened V by 4 bases and J by 0 bases, and 9 bases separated the two germline ends. From germline, CDR1 is LNHDA and CDR2 SQIVND (reference sequence). The CDR3 runs 14 residues. The CDR3 spells CASSRDKANYGYTF. The CDR3 DNA reads as TGTGCCAGTAGTAGGGACAAGGCTAACTATGGCTACACCTTC.

This clone was picked up a small number of times. V and J are TRBV27 and TRBJ1-1; D is uncertain. The CDR3 contains 13 residues. Deletions cut 7 bases from V and 5 bases from J, with 14 bases between. The germline V gene has CDR1 MNHEY and CDR2 SMNVEV (reference sequence). CDR3 sequence (DNA): TGTGCCAGCACCTTATCTGTTGGGACTGAAGCTTTCTTT. It is translated as CASTLSVGTEAFF.

In its sample, this clone was seen a few times. J is TRBJ1-1 and V is TRBV6-1; a possible D gene is TRBD1 (6 bases). The germline CDR1 and CDR2 sequences are MNHNS and SASEGT. The CDR3 sequence is 13 residues long. Trimming shortened V by 6 bases and J by 1 base, and 9 bases separated the two germline ends. The CDR3 bases are TGTGCCAGCAGCAGGACAGAGAACACTGAAGCTTTCTTT. Translation: CASSRTENTEAFF.

The V call is TRBV6-2 or TRBV6-3, the J call TRBJ1-5, with D maybe TRBD1 (5 bases). The length of the CDR3 is 13 residues. V lost 9 bases to trimming and J lost 7 bases, with 16 bases between them. Per the germline V gene, CDR1 is MNHEY and CDR2 is SVGEGT. The CDR3 spells CASGRVSGQPQHF. The CDR3 region has the DNA TGTGCCAGTGGTAGGGTTTCAGGGCAGCCCCAGCATTTT.

This clone counts as medium-sized. The chain links TRBV20-1 to TRBJ2-3; D remains unclear. This CDR3 spans 12 amino acids. Germline assignment: CDR1 DFQATT and CDR2 SNEGSKA (reference sequence). Trimming took off 3 bases at V and 4 bases at J, with 8 bases between the two ends. CDR3 in amino acids: CSASGGADTQYF. DNA for the CDR3: TGCAGTGCTAGTGGCGGTGCAGATACGCAGTATTTT.

This clone was seen a handful of times. This chain connects TRBV6-1 to TRBJ2-2, with 8 bases aligning to TRBD2. V lost 7 bases, J lost 0 bases, and 7 bases stayed unmatched. CDR1 and CDR2 (germline): MNHNS, SASEGT. The CDR3 is 16 residues long. CDR3 amino acids: CASTPLAGPNTGELFF. The CDR3 DNA reads TGTGCCAGCACCCCCCTAGCGGGTCCGAACACCGGGGAGCTGTTTTTT.

This clone is classed as medium-sized. V is TRBV4-2 and J is TRBJ2-7, with a weak D call TRBD1 (6 bases). V was clipped by 3 bases and J by 4 bases, with 7 bases between them. Per the germline V gene, CDR1 is LGHNA and CDR2 is YNFKEQ. The CDR3 covers 12 residues. The chain's CDR3 is CASSQDSYEQYF. The CDR3 DNA follows: TGTGCCAGCAGCCAGGACAGTTACGAGCAGTACTTC.